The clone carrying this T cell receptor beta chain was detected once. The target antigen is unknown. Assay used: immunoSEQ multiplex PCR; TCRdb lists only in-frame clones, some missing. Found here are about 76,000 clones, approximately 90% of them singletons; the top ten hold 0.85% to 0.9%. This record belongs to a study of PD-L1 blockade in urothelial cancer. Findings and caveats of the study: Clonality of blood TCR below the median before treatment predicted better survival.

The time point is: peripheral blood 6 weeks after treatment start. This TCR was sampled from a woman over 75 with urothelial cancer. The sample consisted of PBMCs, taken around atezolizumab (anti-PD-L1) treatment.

The CDR3 DNA follows: TGTGCCAGCAACATAGCGGGAGGGCCCTACGAGCAGTACTTC. Its translation: CASNIAGGPYEQYF. This chain uses TRBV7-2 with TRBJ2-7; 11 bases line up with TRBD2. The junction had 4 bases not matched to a gene; V was cut back by 7 bases and J by 2 bases. In germline, CDR1 is SGHTA, CDR2 FQGNSA. The CDR3 has 14 residues. Looking up the rest from reference TRBV7-2 and TRBJ2-7 gives the full variable domain: GAGVSQSPSNKVTEKGKDVELRCDPISGHTALYWYRQSLGQGLEFLIYFQGNSAPDKSGLPSDRFSAERTGGSVSTLTIQRTQQEDSAVYLCASNIAGGPYEQYFGPGTRLTVT.